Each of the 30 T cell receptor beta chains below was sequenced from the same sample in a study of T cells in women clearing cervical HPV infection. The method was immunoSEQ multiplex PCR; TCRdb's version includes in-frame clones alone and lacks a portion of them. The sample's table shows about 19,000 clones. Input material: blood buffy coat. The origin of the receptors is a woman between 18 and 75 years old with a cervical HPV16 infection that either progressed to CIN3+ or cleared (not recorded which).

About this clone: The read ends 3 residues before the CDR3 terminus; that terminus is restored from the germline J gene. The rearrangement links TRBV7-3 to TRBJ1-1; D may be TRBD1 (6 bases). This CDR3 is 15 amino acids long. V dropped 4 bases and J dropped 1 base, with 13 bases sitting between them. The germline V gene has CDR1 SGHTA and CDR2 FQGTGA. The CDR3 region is CASSSDGQWNTEAFF. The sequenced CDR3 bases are TGTGCCAGCAGCTCCGACGGACAGTGGAACACTGAA.

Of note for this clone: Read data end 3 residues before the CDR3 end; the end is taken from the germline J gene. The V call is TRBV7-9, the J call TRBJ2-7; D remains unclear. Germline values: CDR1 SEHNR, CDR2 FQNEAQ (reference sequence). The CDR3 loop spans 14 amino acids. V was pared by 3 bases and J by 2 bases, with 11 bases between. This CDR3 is CASSLSGQAYEQYF. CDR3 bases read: TGTGCCAGCAGCTTGAGTGGTCAGGCCTACGAG.

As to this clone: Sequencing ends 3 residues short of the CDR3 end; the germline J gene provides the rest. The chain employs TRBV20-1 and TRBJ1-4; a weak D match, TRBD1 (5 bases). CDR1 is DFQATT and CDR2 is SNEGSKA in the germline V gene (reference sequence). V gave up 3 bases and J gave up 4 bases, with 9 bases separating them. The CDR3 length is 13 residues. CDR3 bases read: TGCAGTGCTAGGGACACTCGTAATGAAAAA. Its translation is CSARDTRNEK. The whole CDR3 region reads CSARDTRNEKLFF.

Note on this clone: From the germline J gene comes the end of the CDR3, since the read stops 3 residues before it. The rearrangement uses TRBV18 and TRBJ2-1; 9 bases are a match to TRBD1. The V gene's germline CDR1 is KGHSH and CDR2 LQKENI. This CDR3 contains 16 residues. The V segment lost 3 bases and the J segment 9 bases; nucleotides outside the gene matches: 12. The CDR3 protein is CASSPPRDRVSSEQFF. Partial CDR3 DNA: TGTGCCAGCTCACCCCCCCGGGACAGGGTTTCGAGTGAG.

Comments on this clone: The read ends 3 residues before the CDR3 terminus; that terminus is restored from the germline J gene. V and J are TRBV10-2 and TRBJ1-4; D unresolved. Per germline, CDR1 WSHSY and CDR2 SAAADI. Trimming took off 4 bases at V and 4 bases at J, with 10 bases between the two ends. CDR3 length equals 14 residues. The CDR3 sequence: CASSGRTDNEKLFF. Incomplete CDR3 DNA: TGCGCCAGCAGTGGCCGAACTGATAATGAAAAA.

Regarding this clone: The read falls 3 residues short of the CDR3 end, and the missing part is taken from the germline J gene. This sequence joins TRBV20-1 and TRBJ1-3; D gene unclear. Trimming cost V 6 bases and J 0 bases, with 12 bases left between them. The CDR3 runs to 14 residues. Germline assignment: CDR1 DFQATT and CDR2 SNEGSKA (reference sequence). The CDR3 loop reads CSADSQGSGNTIYF. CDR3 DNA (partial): TGCAGTGCCGATTCACAAGGCTCTGGAAACACC.

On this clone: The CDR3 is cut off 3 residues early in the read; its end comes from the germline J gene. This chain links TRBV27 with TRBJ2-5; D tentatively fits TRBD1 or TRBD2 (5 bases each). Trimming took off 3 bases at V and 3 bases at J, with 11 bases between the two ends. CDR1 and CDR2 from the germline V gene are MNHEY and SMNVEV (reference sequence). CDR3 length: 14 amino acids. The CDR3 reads CASSLWQGEETQYF. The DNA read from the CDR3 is TGTGCCAGCAGTTTGTGGCAGGGAGAAGAGACC.

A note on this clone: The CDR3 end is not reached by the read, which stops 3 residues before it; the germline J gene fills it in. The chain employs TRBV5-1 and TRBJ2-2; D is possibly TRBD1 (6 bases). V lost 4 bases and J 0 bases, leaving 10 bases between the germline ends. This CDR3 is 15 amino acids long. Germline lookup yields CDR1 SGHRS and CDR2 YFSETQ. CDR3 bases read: TGCGCCAGCAGCACCGGACAGTCGAACACCGGGGAG. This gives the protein CASSTGQSNTGE. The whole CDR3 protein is CASSTGQSNTGELFF.

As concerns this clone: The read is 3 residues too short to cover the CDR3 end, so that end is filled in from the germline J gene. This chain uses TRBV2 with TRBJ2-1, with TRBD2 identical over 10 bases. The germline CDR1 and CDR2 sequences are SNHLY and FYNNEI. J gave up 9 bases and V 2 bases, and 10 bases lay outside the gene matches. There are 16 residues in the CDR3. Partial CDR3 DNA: TGTGCCAGCAGTGAACTAATTAGCGGGGGGTCAAGTGAG. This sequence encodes CASSELISGGSSE. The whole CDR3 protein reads CASSELISGGSSEQFF.

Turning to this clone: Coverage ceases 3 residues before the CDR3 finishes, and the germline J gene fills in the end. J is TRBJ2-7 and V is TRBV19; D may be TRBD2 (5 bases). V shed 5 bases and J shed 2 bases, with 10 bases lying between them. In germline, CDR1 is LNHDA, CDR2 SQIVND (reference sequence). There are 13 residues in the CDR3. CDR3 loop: CASSERVTYEQYF. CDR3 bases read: TGTGCCAGTAGTGAGAGGGTTACCTACGAG.

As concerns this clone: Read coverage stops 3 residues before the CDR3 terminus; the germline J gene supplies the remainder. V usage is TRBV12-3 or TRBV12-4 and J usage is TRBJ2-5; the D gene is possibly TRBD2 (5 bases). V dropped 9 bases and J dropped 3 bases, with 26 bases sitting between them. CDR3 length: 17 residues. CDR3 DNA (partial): TGTGCCAGTCCTTCCGCGTATCGGGGAGTAAGAAAAGAGACC. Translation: CASPSAYRGVRKET. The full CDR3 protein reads CASPSAYRGVRKETQYF.

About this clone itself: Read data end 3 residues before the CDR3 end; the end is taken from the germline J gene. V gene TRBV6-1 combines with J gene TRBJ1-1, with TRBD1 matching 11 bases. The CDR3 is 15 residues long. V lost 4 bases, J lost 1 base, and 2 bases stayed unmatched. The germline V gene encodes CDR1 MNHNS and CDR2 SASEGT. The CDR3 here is CASSGDRGKNTEAFF. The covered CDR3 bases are TGTGCCAGCAGTGGGGACAGGGGGAAGAACACTGAA.

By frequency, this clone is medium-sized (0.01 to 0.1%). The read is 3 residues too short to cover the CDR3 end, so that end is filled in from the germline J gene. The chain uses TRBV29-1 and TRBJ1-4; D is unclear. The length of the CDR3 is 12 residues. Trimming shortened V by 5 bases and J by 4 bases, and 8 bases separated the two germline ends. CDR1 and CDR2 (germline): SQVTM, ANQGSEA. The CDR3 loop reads CSVQVYNEKLFF. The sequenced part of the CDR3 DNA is TGCAGCGTTCAGGTCTATAATGAAAAA. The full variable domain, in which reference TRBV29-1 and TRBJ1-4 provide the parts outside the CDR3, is SAVISQKPSRDICQRGTSLTIQCQVDSQVTMMFWYRQQPGQSLTLIATANQGSEATYESGFVIDKFPISRPNLTFSTLTVSNMSPEDSSIYLCSVQVYNEKLFFGSGTQLSVL.

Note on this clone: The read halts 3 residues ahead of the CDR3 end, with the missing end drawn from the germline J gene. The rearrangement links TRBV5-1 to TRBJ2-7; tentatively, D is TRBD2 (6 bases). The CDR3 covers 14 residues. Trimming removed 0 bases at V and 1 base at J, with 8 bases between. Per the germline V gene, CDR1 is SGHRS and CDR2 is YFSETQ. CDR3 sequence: CASSLGGVSYEQYF. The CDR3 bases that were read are TGCGCCAGCAGCTTGGGGGGGGTGTCCTACGAG.

CDR3 region: CASSMARNDEKLFF. CDR3 DNA (partial): TGTGCCAGTAGTATGGCTAGGAATGATGAAAAA. The chain has TRBV19 and TRBJ1-4; no clear D. The read terminates 3 residues ahead of where the CDR3 ends, so the germline J gene completes it. Trimming cost V 3 bases and J 6 bases, with 11 bases left between them. The germline V gene has CDR1 LNHDA and CDR2 SQIVND (reference sequence). CDR3 length: 14 amino acids.

CDR3 region: CASSKTGYTGELFF. The CDR3 bases that were read are TGTGCCAGTAGTAAAACAGGGTACACCGGGGAG. The chain combines TRBV19 with TRBJ2-2, with D perhaps TRBD1 (6 bases). The read terminates 3 residues before the CDR3 end, so the remaining end is supplied by the germline J gene. CDR3 length: 14 amino acids. V lost 4 bases to trimming and J lost 3 bases, with 9 bases between them. Germline CDR1 is LNHDA and CDR2 is SQIVND (reference sequence).

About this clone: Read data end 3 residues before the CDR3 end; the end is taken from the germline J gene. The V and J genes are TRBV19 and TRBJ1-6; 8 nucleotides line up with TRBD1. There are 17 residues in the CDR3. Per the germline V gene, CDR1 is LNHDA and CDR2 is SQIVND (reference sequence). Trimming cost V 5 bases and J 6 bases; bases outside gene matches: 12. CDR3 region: CASSERAGTGFNSPLHF. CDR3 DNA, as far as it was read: TGTGCCAGTAGTGAGCGCGCCGGGACAGGATTTAATTCACCC. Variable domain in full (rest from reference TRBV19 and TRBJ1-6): DGGITQSPKYLFRKEGQNVTLSCEQNLNHDAMYWYRQDPGQGLRLIYYSQIVNDFQKGDIAEGYSVSREKKESFPLTVTSAQKNPTAFYLCASSERAGTGFNSPLHFGNGTRLTVT.

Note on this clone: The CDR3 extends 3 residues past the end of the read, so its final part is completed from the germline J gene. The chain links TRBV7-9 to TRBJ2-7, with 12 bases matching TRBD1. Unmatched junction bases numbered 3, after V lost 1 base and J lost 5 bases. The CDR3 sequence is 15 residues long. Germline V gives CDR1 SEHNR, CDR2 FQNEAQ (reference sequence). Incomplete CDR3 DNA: TGTGCCAGCAGCTTAGAGGGACAGGGGGCTGACGAG. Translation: CASSLEGQGADE. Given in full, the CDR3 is CASSLEGQGADEQYF. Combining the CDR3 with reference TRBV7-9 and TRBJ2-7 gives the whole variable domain DTGVSQNPRHKITKRGQNVTFRCDPISEHNRLYWYRQTLGQGPEFLTYFQNEAQLEKSRLLSDRFSAERPKGSFSTLEIQRTEQGDSAMYLCASSLEGQGADEQYFGPGTRLTVT.

CDR3 DNA, as far as it was read: TGTGCCAGCGCCACAGGGGATAATAGCAATCAGCCC. Its protein is CASATGDNSNQP. The entire CDR3 sequence reads CASATGDNSNQPQHF. This chain connects TRBV28 to TRBJ1-5, with 7 positions matching TRBD1. The read terminates 3 residues before the CDR3 end, so the remaining end is supplied by the germline J gene. Germline CDR1 and CDR2: MDHEN and SYDVKM. V trimming: 8 bases; J trimming: 0 bases; junction bases outside the gene matches: 7. CDR3 size: 15 residues. Drawing the rest from reference TRBV28 and TRBJ1-5, the complete variable domain is DVKVTQSSRYLVKRTGEKVFLECVQDMDHENMFWYRQDPGLGLRLIYFSYDVKMKEKGDIPEGYSVSREKKERFSLILESASTNQTSMYLCASATGDNSNQPQHFGDGTRLSIL.

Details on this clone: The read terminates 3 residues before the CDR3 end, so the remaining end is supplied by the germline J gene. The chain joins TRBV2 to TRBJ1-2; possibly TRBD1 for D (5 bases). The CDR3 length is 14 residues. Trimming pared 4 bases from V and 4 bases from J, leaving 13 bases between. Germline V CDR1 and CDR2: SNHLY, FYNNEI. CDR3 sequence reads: CASSGGHFGYGYTF. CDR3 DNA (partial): TGTGCCAGCAGTGGGGGCCACTTCGGCTATGGC.

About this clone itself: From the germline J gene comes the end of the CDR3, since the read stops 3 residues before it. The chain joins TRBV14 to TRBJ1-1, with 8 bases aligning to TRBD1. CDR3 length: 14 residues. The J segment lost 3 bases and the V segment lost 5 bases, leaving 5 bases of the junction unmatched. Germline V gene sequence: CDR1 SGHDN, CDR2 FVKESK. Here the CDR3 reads CASSDRGRDTEAFF. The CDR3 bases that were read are TGTGCCAGCAGCGACAGGGGTCGGGACACTGAA. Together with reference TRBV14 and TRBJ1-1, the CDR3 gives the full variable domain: EAGVTQFPSHSVIEKGQTVTLRCDPISGHDNLYWYRRVMGKEIKFLLHFVKESKQDESGMPNNRFLAERTGGTYSTLKVQPAELEDSGVYFCASSDRGRDTEAFFGQGTRLTVV.

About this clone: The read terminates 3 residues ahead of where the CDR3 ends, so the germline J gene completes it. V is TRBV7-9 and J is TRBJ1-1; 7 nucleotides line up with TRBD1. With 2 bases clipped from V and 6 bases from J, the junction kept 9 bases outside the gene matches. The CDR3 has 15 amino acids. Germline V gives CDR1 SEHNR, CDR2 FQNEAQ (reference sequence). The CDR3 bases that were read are TGTGCCAGCAGCTTATCTGTGACAGGGAAGCCTGAA. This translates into CASSLSVTGKPE. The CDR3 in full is CASSLSVTGKPEAFF.

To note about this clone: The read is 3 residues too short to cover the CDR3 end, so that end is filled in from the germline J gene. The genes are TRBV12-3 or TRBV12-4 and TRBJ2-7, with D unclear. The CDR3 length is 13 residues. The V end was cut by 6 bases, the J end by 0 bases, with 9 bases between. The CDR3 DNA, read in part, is TGTGCCAGCAGCCCCGTCTCCTCCTACGAG. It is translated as CASSPVSSYE. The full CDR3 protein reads CASSPVSSYEQYF.

CDR3 protein: CSVLQGDYGYTF. CDR3 bases read: TGCAGCGTTTTACAGGGGGACTATGGC. V usage is TRBV29-1 and J usage is TRBJ1-2; 8 nucleotides agree with TRBD1. The CDR3 goes on 3 residues after the read ends, and that part is filled in from the germline J gene. With 5 bases clipped from V and 3 bases from J, the junction kept 2 bases outside the gene matches. Germline V gene sequence: CDR1 SQVTM, CDR2 ANQGSEA. The CDR3 covers 12 residues.

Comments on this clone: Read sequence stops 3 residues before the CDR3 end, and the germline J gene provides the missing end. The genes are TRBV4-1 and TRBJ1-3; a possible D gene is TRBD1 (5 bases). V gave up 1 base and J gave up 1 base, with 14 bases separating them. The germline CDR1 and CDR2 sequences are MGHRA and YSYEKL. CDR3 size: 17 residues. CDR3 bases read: TGCGCCAGCAGCCAAGGCCACCTGGGGGGATCTGGAAACACC. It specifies CASSQGHLGGSGNT. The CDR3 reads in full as CASSQGHLGGSGNTIYF.

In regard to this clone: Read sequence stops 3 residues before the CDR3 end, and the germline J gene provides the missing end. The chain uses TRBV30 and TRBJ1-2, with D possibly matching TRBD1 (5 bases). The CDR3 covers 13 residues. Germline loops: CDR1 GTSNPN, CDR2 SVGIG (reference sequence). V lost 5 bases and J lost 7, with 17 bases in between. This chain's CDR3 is CAWGTNVRVGYTF. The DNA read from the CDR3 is TGTGCCTGGGGTACGAACGTCAGGGTTGGC.

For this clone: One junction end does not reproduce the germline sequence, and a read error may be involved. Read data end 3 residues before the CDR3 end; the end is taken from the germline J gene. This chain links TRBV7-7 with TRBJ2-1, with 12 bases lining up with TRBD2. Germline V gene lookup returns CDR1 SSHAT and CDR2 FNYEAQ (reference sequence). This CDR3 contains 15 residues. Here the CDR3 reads CASSLGLAGNNEQFF. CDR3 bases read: TGTGCTAGCAGCCTAGGACTAGCGGGGAACAATGAG.

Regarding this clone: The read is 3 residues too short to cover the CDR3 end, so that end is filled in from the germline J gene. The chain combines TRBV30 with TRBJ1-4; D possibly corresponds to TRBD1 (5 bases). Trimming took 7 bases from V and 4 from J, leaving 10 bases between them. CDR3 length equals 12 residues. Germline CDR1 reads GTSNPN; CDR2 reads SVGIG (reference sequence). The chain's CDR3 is CASDMINEKLFF. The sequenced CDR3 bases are TGTGCCTCGGACATGATTAATGAAAAA.

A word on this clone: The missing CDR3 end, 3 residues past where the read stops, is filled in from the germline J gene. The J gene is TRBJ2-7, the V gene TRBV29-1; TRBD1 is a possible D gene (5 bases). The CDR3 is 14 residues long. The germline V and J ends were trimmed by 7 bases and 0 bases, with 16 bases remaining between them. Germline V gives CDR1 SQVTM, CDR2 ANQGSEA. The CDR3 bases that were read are TGCAGCGCGAGGCAGGGTATAAGCTCCTACGAG. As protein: CSARQGISSYE. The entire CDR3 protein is CSARQGISSYEQYF.

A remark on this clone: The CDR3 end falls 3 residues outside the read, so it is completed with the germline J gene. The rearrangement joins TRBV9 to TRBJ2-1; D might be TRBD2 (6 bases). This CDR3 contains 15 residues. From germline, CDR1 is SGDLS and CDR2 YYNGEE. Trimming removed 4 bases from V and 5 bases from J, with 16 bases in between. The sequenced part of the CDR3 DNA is TGTGCCAGCAGCCTGGGACTGGTTTTAAACAATGAG. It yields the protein CASSLGLVLNNE. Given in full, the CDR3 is CASSLGLVLNNEQFF.